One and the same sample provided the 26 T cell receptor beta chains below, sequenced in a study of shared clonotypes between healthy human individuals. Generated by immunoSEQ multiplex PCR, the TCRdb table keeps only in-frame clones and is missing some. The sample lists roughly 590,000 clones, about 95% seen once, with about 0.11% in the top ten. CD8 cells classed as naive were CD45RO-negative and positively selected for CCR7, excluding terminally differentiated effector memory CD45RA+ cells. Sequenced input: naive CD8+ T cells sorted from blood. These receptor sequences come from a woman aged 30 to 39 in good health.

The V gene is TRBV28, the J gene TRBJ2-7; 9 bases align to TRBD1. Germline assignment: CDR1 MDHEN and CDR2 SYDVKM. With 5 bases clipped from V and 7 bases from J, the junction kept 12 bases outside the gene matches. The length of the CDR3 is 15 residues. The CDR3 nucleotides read TGTGCCAGCAGTCCGACAGGGGGAGCATTGTGGGAGCAGTACTTC. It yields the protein CASSPTGGALWEQYF.

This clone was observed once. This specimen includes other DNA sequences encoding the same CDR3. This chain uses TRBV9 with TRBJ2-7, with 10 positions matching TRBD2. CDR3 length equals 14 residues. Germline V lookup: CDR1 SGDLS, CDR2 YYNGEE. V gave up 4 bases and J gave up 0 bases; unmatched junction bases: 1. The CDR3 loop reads CASSPSGSSYEQYF. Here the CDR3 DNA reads TGTGCCAGCAGCCCTAGCGGGAGCTCCTACGAGCAGTACTTC.

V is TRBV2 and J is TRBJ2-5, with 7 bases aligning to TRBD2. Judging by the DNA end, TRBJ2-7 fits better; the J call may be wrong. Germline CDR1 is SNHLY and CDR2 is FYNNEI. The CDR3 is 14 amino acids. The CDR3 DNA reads TGTGCCAGCATAACTAGCGAACGGCCCGACGAGCAGTACTTC. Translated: CASITSERPDEQYF.

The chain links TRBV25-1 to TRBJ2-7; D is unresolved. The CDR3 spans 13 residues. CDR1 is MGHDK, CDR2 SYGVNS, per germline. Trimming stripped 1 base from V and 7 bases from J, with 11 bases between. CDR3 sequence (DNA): TGTGCCAGCAGTGAATCCAACAGTCCTGAGCAGTACTTC. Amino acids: CASSESNSPEQYF.

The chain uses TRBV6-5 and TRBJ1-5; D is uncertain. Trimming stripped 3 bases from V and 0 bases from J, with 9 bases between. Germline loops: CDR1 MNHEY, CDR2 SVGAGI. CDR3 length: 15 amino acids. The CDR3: CASSYRRYSNQPQHF. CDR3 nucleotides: TGTGCCAGCAGTTATCGCAGGTATAGCAATCAGCCCCAGCATTTT.

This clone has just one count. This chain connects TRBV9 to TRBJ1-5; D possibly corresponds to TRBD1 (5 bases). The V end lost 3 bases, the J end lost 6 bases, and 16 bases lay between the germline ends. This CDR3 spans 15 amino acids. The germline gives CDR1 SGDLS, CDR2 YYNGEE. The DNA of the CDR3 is TGTGCCAGCAGCGCCGACGGGGGAGGCGGTCAGCCCCAGCATTTT. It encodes CASSADGGGGQPQHF. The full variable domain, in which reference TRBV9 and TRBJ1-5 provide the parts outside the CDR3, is DSGVTQTPKHLITATGQRVTLRCSPRSGDLSVYWYQQSLDQGLQFLIQYYNGEERAKGNILERFSAQQFPDLHSELNLSSLELGDSALYFCASSADGGGGQPQHFGDGTRLSIL.

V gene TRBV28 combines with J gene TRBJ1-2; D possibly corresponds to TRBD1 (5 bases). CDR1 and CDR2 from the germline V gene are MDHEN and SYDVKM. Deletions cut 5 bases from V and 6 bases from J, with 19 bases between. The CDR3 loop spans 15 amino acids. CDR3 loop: CASSPPWGVGDGYTF. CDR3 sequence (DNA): TGTGCCAGCAGTCCCCCCTGGGGGGTAGGGGATGGCTACACCTTC.

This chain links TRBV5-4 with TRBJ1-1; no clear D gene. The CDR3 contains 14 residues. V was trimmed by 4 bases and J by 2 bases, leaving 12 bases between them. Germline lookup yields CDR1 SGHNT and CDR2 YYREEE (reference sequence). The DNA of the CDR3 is TGTGCCAGCAGCCGGGATGGGGTTAACACTGAAGCTTTCTTT. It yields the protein CASSRDGVNTEAFF.

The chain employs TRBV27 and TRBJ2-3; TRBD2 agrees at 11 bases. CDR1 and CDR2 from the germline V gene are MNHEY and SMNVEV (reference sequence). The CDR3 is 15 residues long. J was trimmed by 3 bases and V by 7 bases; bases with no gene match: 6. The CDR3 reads CASTDGTSGTDTQYF. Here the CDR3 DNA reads TGTGCCAGCACGGACGGGACTAGCGGAACAGATACGCAGTATTTT.

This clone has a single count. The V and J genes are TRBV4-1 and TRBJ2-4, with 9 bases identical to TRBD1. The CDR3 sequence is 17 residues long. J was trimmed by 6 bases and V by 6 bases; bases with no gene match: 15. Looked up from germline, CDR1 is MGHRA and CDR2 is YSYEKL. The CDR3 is CASRPRQGGLAVNIQYF. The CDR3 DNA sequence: TGCGCCAGCAGACCTCGACAGGGGGGCCTAGCGGTAAACATTCAGTACTTC.

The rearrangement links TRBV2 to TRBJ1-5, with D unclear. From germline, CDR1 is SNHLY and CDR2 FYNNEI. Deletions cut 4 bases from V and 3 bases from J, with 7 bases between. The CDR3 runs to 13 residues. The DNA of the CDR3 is TGTGCCAGCAGTGTCTGGTTCAATCAGCCCCAGCATTTT. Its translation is CASSVWFNQPQHF.

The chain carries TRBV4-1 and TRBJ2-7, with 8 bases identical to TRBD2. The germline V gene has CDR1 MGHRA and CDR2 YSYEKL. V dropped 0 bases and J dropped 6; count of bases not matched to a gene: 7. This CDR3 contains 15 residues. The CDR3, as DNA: TGCGCCAGCAGCCAAGATCCACTAGCGGCATTCGAGCAGTACTTC. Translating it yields CASSQDPLAAFEQYF.

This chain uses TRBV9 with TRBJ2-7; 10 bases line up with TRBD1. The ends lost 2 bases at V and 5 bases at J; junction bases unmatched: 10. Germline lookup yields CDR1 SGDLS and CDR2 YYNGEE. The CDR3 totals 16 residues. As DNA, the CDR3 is TGTGCCAGCAGCGTGGCGGGGGGACAGGGGCACCACGAGCAGTACTTC. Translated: CASSVAGGQGHHEQYF.

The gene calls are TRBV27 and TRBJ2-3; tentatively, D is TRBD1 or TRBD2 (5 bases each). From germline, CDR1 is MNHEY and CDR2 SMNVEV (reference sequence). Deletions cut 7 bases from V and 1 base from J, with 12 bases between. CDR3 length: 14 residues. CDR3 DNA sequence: TGTGCCAGCAACATTGTGGGGGGCACAGATACGCAGTATTTT. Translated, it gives CASNIVGGTDTQYF.

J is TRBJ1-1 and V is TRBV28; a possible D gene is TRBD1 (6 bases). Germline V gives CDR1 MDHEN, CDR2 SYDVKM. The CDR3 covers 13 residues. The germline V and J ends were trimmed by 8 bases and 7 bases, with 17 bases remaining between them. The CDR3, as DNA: TGTGCCAGCGGGGGGGCACCGGATCTTGAAGCTTTCTTT. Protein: CASGGAPDLEAFF.

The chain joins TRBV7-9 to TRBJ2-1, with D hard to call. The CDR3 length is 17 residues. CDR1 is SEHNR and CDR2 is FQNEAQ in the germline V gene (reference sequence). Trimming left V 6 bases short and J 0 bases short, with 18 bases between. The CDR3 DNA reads TGTGCCAGCAGGCCCGTCCCACGAGGAAGCTCCTACAATGAGCAGTTCTTC. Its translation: CASRPVPRGSSYNEQFF.

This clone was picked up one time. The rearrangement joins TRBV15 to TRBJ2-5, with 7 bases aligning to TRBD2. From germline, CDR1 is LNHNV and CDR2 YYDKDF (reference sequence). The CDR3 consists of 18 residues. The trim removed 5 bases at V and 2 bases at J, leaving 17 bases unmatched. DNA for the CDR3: TGTGCCACCAGCGGATGGGCTAGCGGATTCCAAGGGCAAGAGACCCAGTACTTC. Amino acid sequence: CATSGWASGFQGQETQYF.

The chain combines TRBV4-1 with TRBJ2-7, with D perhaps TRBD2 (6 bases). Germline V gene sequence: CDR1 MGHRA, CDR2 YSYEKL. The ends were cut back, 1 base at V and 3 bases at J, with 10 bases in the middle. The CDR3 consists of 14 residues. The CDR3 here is CASSQVDSGYEQYF. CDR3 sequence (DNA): TGCGCCAGCAGCCAAGTGGATAGCGGCTACGAGCAGTACTTC.

CDR3 protein: CAWSVGTGKIQQYF. The CDR3 DNA follows: TGTGCCTGGAGTGTGGGGACTGGGAAAATCCAGCAGTACTTC. The rearrangement joins TRBV30 to TRBJ2-7, with a weak D call TRBD2 (6 bases). V was trimmed by 0 bases and J by 8 bases, leaving 17 bases between them. CDR1 and CDR2 from the germline V gene are GTSNPN and SVGIG (reference sequence). The CDR3 is 14 residues long.

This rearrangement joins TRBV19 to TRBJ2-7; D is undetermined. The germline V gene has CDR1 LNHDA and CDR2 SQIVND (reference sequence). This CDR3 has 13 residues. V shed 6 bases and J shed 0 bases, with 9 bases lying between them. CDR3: CASSLTPSYEQYF. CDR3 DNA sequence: TGTGCCAGTAGCCTAACCCCCTCCTACGAGCAGTACTTC.

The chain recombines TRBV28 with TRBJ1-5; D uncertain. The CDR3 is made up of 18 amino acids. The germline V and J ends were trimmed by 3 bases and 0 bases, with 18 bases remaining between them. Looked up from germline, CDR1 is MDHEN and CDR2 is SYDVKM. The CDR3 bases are TGTGCCAGCAGTTTGAACATTGGCCCCCCTTATAGCAATCAGCCCCAGCATTTT. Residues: CASSLNIGPPYSNQPQHF.

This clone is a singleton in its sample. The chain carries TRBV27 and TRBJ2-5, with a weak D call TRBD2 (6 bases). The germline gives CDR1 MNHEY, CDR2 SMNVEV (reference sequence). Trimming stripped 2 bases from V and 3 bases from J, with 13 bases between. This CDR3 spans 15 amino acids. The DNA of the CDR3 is TGTGCCAGCAGTTTAAATCTTGGAGGGAAAGAGACCCAGTACTTC. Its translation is CASSLNLGGKETQYF.

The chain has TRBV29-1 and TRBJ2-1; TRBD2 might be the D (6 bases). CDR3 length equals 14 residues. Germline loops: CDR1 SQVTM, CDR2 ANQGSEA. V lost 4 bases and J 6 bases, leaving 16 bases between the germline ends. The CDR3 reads CSVAGVVLFNEQFF. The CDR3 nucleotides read TGCAGCGTTGCGGGGGTAGTCTTATTCAATGAGCAGTTCTTC.

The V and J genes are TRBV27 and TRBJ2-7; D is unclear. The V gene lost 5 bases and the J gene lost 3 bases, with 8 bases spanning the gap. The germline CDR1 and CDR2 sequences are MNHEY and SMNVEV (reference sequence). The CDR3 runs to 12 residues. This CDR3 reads CASSQDHYEQYF. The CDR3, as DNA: TGTGCCAGCAGTCAGGACCACTACGAGCAGTACTTC.

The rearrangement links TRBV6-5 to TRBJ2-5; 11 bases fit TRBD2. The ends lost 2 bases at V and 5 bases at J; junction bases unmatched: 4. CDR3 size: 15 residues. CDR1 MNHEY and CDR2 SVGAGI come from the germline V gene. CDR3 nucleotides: TGTGCCAGCAGTTACACTAGCGGGAGTAGTGAGACCCAGTACTTC. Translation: CASSYTSGSSETQYF.

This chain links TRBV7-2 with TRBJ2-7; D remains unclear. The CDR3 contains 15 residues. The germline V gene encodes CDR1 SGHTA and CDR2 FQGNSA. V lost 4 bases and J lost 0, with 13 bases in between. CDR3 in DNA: TGTGCCAGCAGCTCGCCGCCATTGGGCTCCTACGAGCAGTACTTC. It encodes CASSSPPLGSYEQYF.